The text below deals with one T cell receptor (beta chain). Its specificity is not known. The sample originates from a study of cytomegalovirus exposure and HLA in healthy donors. Whole-study findings and limits: When a later analysis compared HLA-associated TCR beta chains with equally common others, the HLA-associated chains turned out to be more clonally expanded and to have lower generation probabilities. When a later analysis was performed, an Asian-associated ancestry cluster reportedly had fewer N-insertions than the 666-donor mean.

V lost 4 bases and J lost 11; bases outside the gene matches: 7. This CDR3 has 14 residues. Germline lookup yields CDR1 SNHLY and CDR2 FYNNEI. It was with 60 Vbeta and 13 Jbeta primers that the PCR ran. Per the authors' pipeline: A follow-up analysis tallied about 80 million unique TCR beta chains, approximately 10 million shared. This table comes from immunoSEQ multiplex PCR, and its TCRdb copy is limited to in-frame clones, with some not included. V, J and clone size are those of that table, while D and trimming were read from the DNA. The sample yields approximately 70,000 clones, approximately 78% seen once.

The J gene is TRBJ1-6, the V gene TRBV2; 8 nucleotides align to TRBD1. This clonotype originated in a woman aged 25-40 years in good health and CMV-seronegative. Sequencing used PBMCs. CDR3 residues: CASSVRQGRTPLHF. The CDR3 DNA reads TGTGCCAGCAGTGTCCGACAGGGGCGGACACCCCTCCACTTT. The full variable domain, its missing parts supplied by reference TRBV2 and TRBJ1-6, is EPEVTQTPSHQVTQMGQEVILRCVPISNHLYFYWYRQILGQKVEFLVSFYNNEISEKSEIFDDQFSVERPDGSNFTLKIRSTKLEDSAMYFCASSVRQGRTPLHFGNGTRLTVT.